The text below deals with one T cell receptor beta chain. The antigen is not known. CDR3 length: 16 amino acids. After removal of 3 bases from V and 4 bases from J, the junction contained 4 bases not matched to a gene. Germline CDR1 MNHEY, CDR2 SVGAGI. Using its own MiXCR run on the 5' RACE reads, TCRdb lists one record per CDR3 protein. The table lists tens of thousands of distinct CDR3 sequences, approximately 13% of them singletons. The data stem from a study of T-cell memory formation after mild COVID-19. As for the study in general: Clusters were largely donor specific. Notes on the study in general: Pre-infection memory harbored some responding clones, suggesting cross-reactive memory joined. While clones contracting from day 15 to 85 were balanced between CD4 and CD8, later expanders leaned CD4+. The main location of contracting CD4+ clones was CM and EM, and that of contracting CD8+ clones was EMRA.

Sequencing was performed on PBMCs or a T cell subset sorted from them (not recorded which). The origin of this receptor is an adult woman who had mild COVID-19 (a few samples of this study predate the infection). Cell type and time point are not known. The gene calls are TRBV6-5 and TRBJ2-2; 11 nucleotides agree with TRBD2. In DNA, the CDR3 is TGTGCCAGCAGTTATTTAGCGGGGGGGATCACCGGGGAGCTGTTTTTT. Its translation: CASSYLAGGITGELFF.